This T cell receptor beta chain is drawn from a study of beta chain features in type 1 diabetes. A few counts support this clone. The CDR3 is made up of 18 amino acids. V lost 4 bases, J lost 7 bases, and 13 bases stayed unmatched. The V gene's germline CDR1 is LGHNA and CDR2 YNFKEQ. Of the isolated RNA, all was reverse transcribed, and so the sequenced material was expressed TCRB transcripts. Sequenced by immunoSEQ multiplex PCR; TCRdb stores in-frame clones only, minus some. The sample yields under 950,000 clones, about a sixth seen once. The source material was naive CD4+ T cells from blood. The sequence came from a woman aged 18-29 years in good health. This sequence joins TRBV4-2 and TRBJ2-1; 13 nucleotides match TRBD2. The CDR3 region is CASSRQLGTSGIVNEQFF. As DNA, the CDR3 is TGTGCCAGCAGCCGACAGTTAGGGACTAGCGGGATCGTAAATGAGCAGTTCTTC.